This TCR beta chain was sequenced during a study of T-cell reconstitution after alpha-beta-depleted transplantation in children. This clonotype was seen only a few times. Preparation of the TCRbeta library used unique molecular identifiers. TCRdb called the PCR reads again in MiXCR, with one record for every CDR3 protein. This table has approximately 300,000 distinct CDR3 sequences, over 9% appearing once. The CDR3 runs to 14 residues. Germline CDR1 and CDR2: MNHEY and SVGAGI. Trimming shortened V by 4 bases and J by 2 bases, and 9 bases separated the two germline ends. The receptor was isolated from a boy under three years old with acute myeloid leukemia, due to receive a stem cell transplant. The chain combines TRBV6-5 with TRBJ1-5; a possible D gene is TRBD1 (6 bases). This sample comprised PBMCs, obtained before TCRalphabeta/CD19-depleted stem cell transplant. This CDR3 is CASSSYRGNQPQHF. The CDR3 region has the DNA TGTGCCAGCAGTTCCTACAGGGGCAATCAGCCCCAGCATTTT.